One T cell receptor beta chain is described in this entry. This sample is part of a study of CD8 T cells in Susac syndrome. An input of about 0.5 to 1 ug of RNA was subjected to reverse transcription using random hexamers. Via MiXCR, TCRdb re-called the immunoSEQ multiplex PCR reads, giving one row per CDR3 protein. Here the sample spans over 150,000 distinct CDR3 sequences, 90% to 95% being singletons. Negative isolation was used for CD8+ and CD4+ T cells and FACS enrichment for TEMRA cells. CDR3 size: 13 residues. Germline V gives CDR1 GTSNPN, CDR2 SVGIG (reference sequence). The J segment lost 6 bases and the V segment lost 3 bases, leaving 4 bases of the junction unmatched.

The clonotype was recovered from a human donor with multiple sclerosis. Source material: CD4+ T cells from PBMCs. The chain joins TRBV30 to TRBJ2-2, with TRBD2 matching 7 bases. The CDR3 DNA reads as TGTGCCTGGAGGTCCCGGGGGGCCGGGGAGCTGTTTTTT. It specifies CAWRSRGAGELFF.